These 30 T cell receptor beta chains originate from one sample sequenced in a study of blood T cell repertoires in COVID-19. Produced via immunoSEQ multiplex PCR; TCRdb's table is partial and in-frame only. The data show about 49,000 clones, with 85% to 95% seen just once and roughly 0.99% held by the top ten. Sequencing was performed on peripheral blood. Source of these receptors: a man aged 60-69 years with COVID-19, enrolled during active disease.

There are a few counts of this clone. The chain joins TRBV7-8 to TRBJ1-5; D perhaps matches TRBD1 (6 bases). V lost 1 base and J lost 5, with 12 bases in between. The CDR3 runs 15 residues. CDR1 and CDR2 (germline): SGHVS, FQNEAQ. DNA for the CDR3: TGTGCCAGCAGCTTAGGTCGGGGGGCAGATCAGCCCCAGCATTTT. This gives the protein CASSLGRGADQPQHF.

V and J are TRBV12-3 or TRBV12-4 and TRBJ2-1; D is unresolved. This CDR3 region has 11 residues. V gave up 6 bases and J gave up 6 bases, with 6 bases separating them. The CDR3 DNA reads TGTGCCAGCAGACGTAGCAATGAGCAGTTCTTC. This encodes CASRRSNEQFF.

For the CDR3, the DNA is TGTGCCAGCTCACCAGGCTCAGGCGTTGCACCCCTCCACTTT. Translating it yields CASSPGSGVAPLHF. The chain combines TRBV18 with TRBJ1-6; D ambiguous. Germline values: CDR1 KGHSH, CDR2 LQKENI. The CDR3 loop spans 14 amino acids. Between the trimmed V and J ends, which lost 2 bases and 11 bases, there was a span of 13 bases.

This chain links TRBV2 with TRBJ1-1; D is unclear. V was cut by 7 bases and J by 12 bases, with 15 bases left in between. The CDR3 runs to 11 residues. Germline V gene sequence: CDR1 SNHLY, CDR2 FYNNEI. DNA of the CDR3: TGTGCCAGCACTTTATTCCAGGATACTTTCTTT. Its protein product is CASTLFQDTFF.

CDR3 residues: CASRSLVDTQYF. CDR3 in DNA: TGTGCCAGCAGGAGCCTCGTGGATACGCAGTATTTT. The chain uses TRBV28 and TRBJ2-3; D gene ambiguous. V lost 6 bases, J lost 6 bases, and 10 bases lay in between. This CDR3 has 12 amino acids. Germline assignment: CDR1 MDHEN and CDR2 SYDVKM. Based on the CDR3 plus reference TRBV28 and TRBJ2-3, the full variable domain is DVKVTQSSRYLVKRTGEKVFLECVQDMDHENMFWYRQDPGLGLRLIYFSYDVKMKEKGDIPEGYSVSREKKERFSLILESASTNQTSMYLCASRSLVDTQYFGPGTRLTVL.

The gene calls are TRBV3-1 (or the pseudogene TRBV3-2) and TRBJ1-1; maybe TRBD1 (5 bases). The V end lost 1 base, the J end lost 7 bases, and 10 bases lay between the germline ends. Germline V gene lookup returns CDR1 LGHDT and CDR2 YNNKEL (reference sequence). This CDR3 region has 13 residues. The DNA for the CDR3 is TGTGCCAGCAGCCAAGGGCAGGGCAGTGAAGCTTTCTTT. Translated, it gives CASSQGQGSEAFF.

This clone was counted a single time. The V gene is TRBV27, the J gene TRBJ1-2; D gene ambiguous. The V gene's germline CDR1 is MNHEY and CDR2 SMNVEV (reference sequence). The ends were cut back, 3 bases at V and 8 bases at J, with 19 bases in the middle. The length of the CDR3 is 15 residues. DNA of the CDR3: TGTGCCAGCAGTTTCGACGAAGCGGACGGAGAGGGCTACACCTTC. This encodes CASSFDEADGEGYTF.

The chain employs TRBV6-5 and TRBJ1-6; D possibly corresponds to TRBD1 (6 bases). Germline CDR1 MNHEY, CDR2 SVGAGI. V gave up 2 bases and J gave up 2 bases, with 10 bases separating them. The CDR3 consists of 16 residues. The CDR3 nucleotides read TGTGCCAGCAGTTACGCAGGGGCCCCCTATAATTCACCCCTCCACTTT. It translates to CASSYAGAPYNSPLHF.

The V gene is TRBV3-1 (or the pseudogene TRBV3-2), the J gene TRBJ2-3; no firm D call. Trimming left V 0 bases short and J 4 bases short, with 14 bases between. Germline V lookup: CDR1 LGHDT, CDR2 YNNKEL (reference sequence). The CDR3 contains 16 residues. CDR3 DNA: TGTGCCAGCAGCCAAGATTGGGCCATAGACCCAGATACGCAGTATTTT. As protein: CASSQDWAIDPDTQYF.

This chain joins TRBV11-2 and TRBJ2-1; 8 bases align to TRBD2. Per germline, CDR1 SGHAT and CDR2 FQNNGV. The CDR3 is 15 amino acids. The ends lost 5 bases at V and 5 bases at J; junction bases unmatched: 8. This CDR3 reads CASSPTSGPNNEQFF. The DNA of the CDR3 is TGTGCCAGCAGCCCCACTAGCGGACCTAACAATGAGCAGTTCTTC.

The table lists this clone with a count of one. The chain joins TRBV7-9 to TRBJ2-7; 9 positions match TRBD1. The CDR3 consists of 16 residues. V was clipped by 5 bases and J by 2 bases; unmatched bases: 10. Germline CDR1 is SEHNR and CDR2 is FQNEAQ (reference sequence). CDR3 in amino acids: CASSPTTGTGPYEQYF. CDR3 DNA sequence: TGTGCCAGCAGCCCAACAACCGGGACAGGGCCCTACGAGCAGTACTTC.

The V and J genes are TRBV25-1 and TRBJ2-7, with TRBD2 matching over 8 bases. This CDR3 spans 14 amino acids. With 7 bases clipped from V and 3 bases from J, the junction kept 8 bases outside the gene matches. The germline gives CDR1 MGHDK, CDR2 SYGVNS. The CDR3 DNA sequence: TGTGCCAGCACCCCAACCGGGACTAGCTACGAGCAGTACTTC. Protein: CASTPTGTSYEQYF.

The chain has TRBV30 and TRBJ1-1, with a tentative D call TRBD1 (6 bases). The CDR3 runs 14 residues. Germline CDR1 is GTSNPN and CDR2 is SVGIG (reference sequence). V dropped 0 bases and J dropped 2 bases, with 10 bases sitting between them. This CDR3 reads CAWSVGGQNTEAFF. In DNA, the CDR3 is TGTGCCTGGAGTGTAGGGGGACAAAACACTGAAGCTTTCTTT.

The chain joins TRBV3-1 (or the pseudogene TRBV3-2) to TRBJ2-1; possible D gene TRBD2, 5 bases. Trimming took off 4 bases at V and 8 bases at J, with 21 bases between the two ends. The CDR3 is 16 amino acids. Germline V gene lookup returns CDR1 LGHDT and CDR2 YNNKEL (reference sequence). CDR3 sequence reads: CASSPYVRAEEDEQFF. CDR3 coding DNA: TGTGCCAGCAGCCCCTATGTGCGGGCCGAGGAGGATGAGCAGTTCTTC.

This clone was detected only once. This chain's CDR3 is CATSDSGRGADTQYF. CDR3 coding DNA: TGTGCCACCAGTGATTCGGGGCGGGGAGCAGATACGCAGTATTTT. J is TRBJ2-3 and V is TRBV24-1, with a possible D match to TRBD2 (6 bases). This CDR3 is 15 amino acids long. With 2 bases removed from V and 4 bases from J, the gap between germline ends came to 12 bases. CDR1 is KGHDR and CDR2 is SFDVKD in the germline V gene.

The J gene is TRBJ1-1, the V gene TRBV2; 8 positions agree with TRBD1. The CDR3 runs to 16 residues. V trimming: 0 bases; J trimming: 1 base; junction bases outside the gene matches: 4. The germline gives CDR1 SNHLY, CDR2 FYNNEI. The CDR3 DNA sequence: TGTGCCAGCAGTGAAGCCTGGACAGGGCCGAACACTGAAGCTTTCTTT. Translated: CASSEAWTGPNTEAFF.

A remark on this clone: Other DNA sequences in this sample translate to the same CDR3. This rearrangement joins TRBV5-1 to TRBJ1-1; 7 positions agree with TRBD1. Germline V gene sequence: CDR1 SGHRS, CDR2 YFSETQ. J was trimmed by 1 base and V by 0 bases; bases with no gene match: 6. The CDR3 extends over 16 amino acids. For the CDR3, the DNA is TGCGCCAGCAGCTTGGAGACAGGGACGGCGAACACTGAAGCTTTCTTT. Translation: CASSLETGTANTEAFF.

This clone occurred once. The chain couples TRBV7-2 to TRBJ2-1; the match to TRBD2 covers 8 bases. Germline lookup yields CDR1 SGHTA and CDR2 FQGNSA. This CDR3 has 15 residues. V lost 5 bases to trimming and J lost 7 bases; unmatched junction nucleotides: 10. In DNA, the CDR3 is TGTGCCAGCAGCCCCGGGGGGGCTAGCGGGAATGAGCAGTTCTTC. It yields the protein CASSPGGASGNEQFF.

V is TRBV9 and J is TRBJ1-1; perhaps TRBD1 as D (6 bases). Trimming shortened V by 1 base and J by 3 bases, and 10 bases separated the two germline ends. Germline lookup yields CDR1 SGDLS and CDR2 YYNGEE. The CDR3 length is 14 residues. The CDR3 spells CASSVSNRDTEAFF. The CDR3 DNA reads TGTGCCAGCAGCGTATCGAACAGGGACACTGAAGCTTTCTTT.

V is TRBV18 and J is TRBJ2-1; D is perhaps TRBD2 (5 bases). V was pared by 0 bases and J by 7 bases, with 7 bases between. From germline, CDR1 is KGHSH and CDR2 LQKENI. This CDR3 is built from 13 residues. The CDR3 is CASSPPSVNEQFF. CDR3 nucleotide sequence: TGTGCCAGCTCACCACCTAGCGTTAATGAGCAGTTCTTC.

The chain links TRBV6-4 to TRBJ2-1; 9 nucleotides agree with TRBD1. This CDR3 region has 15 residues. J lost 5 bases, V lost 5 bases, and 7 bases had no gene match. The germline V gene has CDR1 MRHNA and CDR2 SNTAGT. The CDR3 loop is CASSPSGQGNNEQFF. DNA of the CDR3: TGTGCCAGCAGTCCCTCGGGACAGGGTAACAATGAGCAGTTCTTC.

The V call is TRBV5-4, the J call TRBJ1-1; TRBD1 matches 7 bases. V shed 1 base and J 3 bases; nucleotides not matched to a gene: 6. The CDR3 is 15 amino acids. Germline V lookup: CDR1 SGHNT, CDR2 YYREEE (reference sequence). CDR3 protein: CASSLLGRGDTEAFF. The DNA of the CDR3 is TGTGCCAGCAGCTTGTTGGGCAGGGGGGACACTGAAGCTTTCTTT. Filled out from reference TRBV5-4 and TRBJ1-1, the complete variable domain reads ETGVTQSPTHLIKTRGQQVTLRCSSQSGHNTVSWYQQALGQGPQFIFQYYREEENGRGNFPPRFSGLQFPNYSSELNVNALELDDSALYLCASSLLGRGDTEAFFGQGTRLTVV.

The chain carries TRBV3-1 (or the pseudogene TRBV3-2) and TRBJ2-2; tentative D call: TRBD2 (7 bases). This CDR3 has 19 amino acids. V gave up 4 bases and J gave up 2 bases, with 23 bases separating them. Germline values: CDR1 LGHDT, CDR2 YNNKEL (reference sequence). The CDR3 region is CASSPFGGLVRSNTGELFF. The CDR3 DNA sequence: TGTGCCAGCAGCCCTTTCGGGGGGCTGGTTAGGAGTAACACCGGGGAGCTGTTTTTT.

This chain joins TRBV19 and TRBJ2-7, with no clear D. Trimming took 2 bases from V and 0 from J, leaving 8 bases between them. Germline V gene sequence: CDR1 LNHDA, CDR2 SQIVND (reference sequence). CDR3 size: 14 residues. CDR3 loop: CASSISPGSYEQYF. CDR3 DNA: TGTGCCAGTAGTATATCACCGGGCTCCTACGAGCAGTACTTC.

The rearrangement uses TRBV5-4 and TRBJ2-7; TRBD2 agrees at 12 bases. The CDR3 has 16 amino acids. The trim removed 4 bases at V and 0 bases at J, leaving 5 bases unmatched. Per the germline V gene, CDR1 is SGHNT and CDR2 is YYREEE (reference sequence). The CDR3 reads CASSEPTSGSSYEQYF. Written as DNA, the CDR3 is TGTGCCAGCAGCGAACCGACTAGCGGGAGCTCCTACGAGCAGTACTTC. Full variable domain (outside the CDR3, taken from reference TRBV5-4 and TRBJ2-7): ETGVTQSPTHLIKTRGQQVTLRCSSQSGHNTVSWYQQALGQGPQFIFQYYREEENGRGNFPPRFSGLQFPNYSSELNVNALELDDSALYLCASSEPTSGSSYEQYFGPGTRLTVT.

The J gene is TRBJ2-3, the V gene TRBV10-1; no definite D call. The CDR3 has 18 amino acids. Germline CDR1 reads WNHNN; CDR2 reads SYGVQD (reference sequence). V was cut by 0 bases and J by 4 bases, with 20 bases left in between. This CDR3 reads CASSESKGTRSPSDTQYF. The CDR3 DNA reads TGCGCCAGCAGTGAGTCGAAAGGTACACGGAGCCCTTCAGATACGCAGTATTTT.

The chain combines TRBV11-2 with TRBJ2-2, with a possible D match to TRBD2 (6 bases). This CDR3 is 13 amino acids long. Germline V gene data show CDR1 as SGHAT and CDR2 as FQNNGV. V gave up 5 bases and J gave up 11 bases, with 15 bases separating them. This CDR3 reads CASSPPGLPELFF. The CDR3 DNA reads TGTGCCAGCAGCCCTCCGGGACTCCCCGAGCTGTTTTTT.

J is TRBJ2-1 and V is TRBV19; 12 nucleotides agree with TRBD2. The J segment lost 4 bases and the V segment lost 4 bases, leaving 5 bases of the junction unmatched. From germline, CDR1 is LNHDA and CDR2 SQIVND (reference sequence). This CDR3 contains 16 residues. CDR3 loop: CASSTLGLAGYNEQFF. CDR3 DNA: TGTGCCAGTAGTACGCTGGGACTAGCGGGTTACAATGAGCAGTTCTTC.

The rearrangement links TRBV29-1 to TRBJ1-5; the D is unclear. CDR3 length equals 12 residues. CDR1 and CDR2 (germline): SQVTM, ANQGSEA. Deletions cut 4 bases from V and 0 bases from J, with 4 bases between. CDR3: CSVGYSNQPQHF. The DNA of the CDR3 is TGCAGCGTTGGTTATAGCAATCAGCCCCAGCATTTT. The variable domain in full, with the rest retrieved from reference TRBV29-1 and TRBJ1-5, is SAVISQKPSRDICQRGTSLTIQCQVDSQVTMMFWYRQQPGQSLTLIATANQGSEATYESGFVIDKFPISRPNLTFSTLTVSNMSPEDSSIYLCSVGYSNQPQHFGDGTRLSIL.

The chain recombines TRBV6-5 with TRBJ2-5, with 7 bases identical to TRBD1. This CDR3 has 13 residues. After removal of 6 bases from V and 3 bases from J, the junction contained 4 bases not matched to a gene. Per the germline V gene, CDR1 is MNHEY and CDR2 is SVGAGI. CDR3 amino acids: CASRWTGKETQYF. The CDR3 nucleotides are TGTGCCAGCAGGTGGACAGGCAAAGAGACCCAGTACTTC.